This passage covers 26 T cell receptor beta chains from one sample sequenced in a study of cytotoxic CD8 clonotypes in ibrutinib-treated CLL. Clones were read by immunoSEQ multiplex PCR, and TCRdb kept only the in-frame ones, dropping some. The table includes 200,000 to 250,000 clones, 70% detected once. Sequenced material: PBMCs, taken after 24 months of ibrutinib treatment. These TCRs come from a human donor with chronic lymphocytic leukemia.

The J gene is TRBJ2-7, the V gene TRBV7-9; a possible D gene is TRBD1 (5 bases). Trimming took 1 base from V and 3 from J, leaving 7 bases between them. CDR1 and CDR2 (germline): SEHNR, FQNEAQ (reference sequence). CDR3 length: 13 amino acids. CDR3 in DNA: TGTGCCAGCAGCTTAGTAGGGGACTACGAGCAGTACTTC. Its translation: CASSLVGDYEQYF. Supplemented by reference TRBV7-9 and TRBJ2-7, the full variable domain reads DTGVSQNPRHKITKRGQNVTFRCDPISEHNRLYWYRQTLGQGPEFLTYFQNEAQLEKSRLLSDRFSAERPKGSFSTLEIQRTEQGDSAMYLCASSLVGDYEQYFGPGTRLTVT.

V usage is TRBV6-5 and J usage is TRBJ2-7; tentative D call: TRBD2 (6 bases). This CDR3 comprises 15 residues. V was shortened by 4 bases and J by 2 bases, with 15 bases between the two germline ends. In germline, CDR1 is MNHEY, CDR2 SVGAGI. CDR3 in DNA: TGTGCCAGCAGTTCCTCCAAGCGGGCAGCCTACGAGCAGTACTTC. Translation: CASSSSKRAAYEQYF.

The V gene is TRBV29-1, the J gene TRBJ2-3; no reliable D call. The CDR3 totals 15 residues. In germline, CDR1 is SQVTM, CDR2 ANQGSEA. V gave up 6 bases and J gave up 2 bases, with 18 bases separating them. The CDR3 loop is CSVSAEISVTDTQYF. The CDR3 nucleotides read TGCAGCGTATCCGCCGAGATTTCTGTCACAGATACGCAGTATTTT.

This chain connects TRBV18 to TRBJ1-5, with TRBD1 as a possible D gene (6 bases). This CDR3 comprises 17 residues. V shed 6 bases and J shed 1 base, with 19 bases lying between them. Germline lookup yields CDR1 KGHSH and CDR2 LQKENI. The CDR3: CASSPRAAGDSNQPQHF. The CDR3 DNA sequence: TGTGCCAGCTCCCCCAGGGCGGCAGGGGACAGCAATCAGCCCCAGCATTTT.

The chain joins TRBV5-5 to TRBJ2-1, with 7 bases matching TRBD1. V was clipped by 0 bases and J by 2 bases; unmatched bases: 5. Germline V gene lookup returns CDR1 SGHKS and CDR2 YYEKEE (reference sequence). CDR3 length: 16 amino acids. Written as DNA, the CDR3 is TGTGCCAGCAGCTTGGCCCTTGGGACAGCCTACAATGAGCAGTTCTTC. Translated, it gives CASSLALGTAYNEQFF.

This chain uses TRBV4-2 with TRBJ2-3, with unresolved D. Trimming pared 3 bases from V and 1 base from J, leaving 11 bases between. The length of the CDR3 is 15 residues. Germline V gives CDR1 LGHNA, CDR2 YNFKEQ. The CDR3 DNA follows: TGTGCCAGCAGCCACGAGAGGCGCCGCACAGATACGCAGTATTTT. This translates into CASSHERRRTDTQYF.

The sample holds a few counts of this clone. The CDR3 sequence: CASNILLAEAKGETQYF. CDR3 nucleotide sequence: TGTGCCAGCAACATCTTACTAGCCGAAGCCAAGGGGGAGACCCAGTACTTC. The chain links TRBV7-9 to TRBJ2-5; possible D gene TRBD2, 6 bases. The CDR3 is 17 residues long. Between the trimmed V and J ends, which lost 7 bases and 5 bases, there was a span of 26 bases. Germline CDR1 is SEHNR and CDR2 is FQNEAQ (reference sequence).

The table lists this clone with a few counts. CDR3 sequence (DNA): TGTGCCAGCAGCCCCGATCGGGAGCTGTTTTTT. Its translation is CASSPDRELFF. J is TRBJ2-2 and V is TRBV7-6; D is unclear. The length of the CDR3 is 11 residues. CDR1 and CDR2 from the germline V gene are SGHVS and FNYEAQ. V was trimmed by 5 bases and J by 9 bases, leaving 7 bases between them.

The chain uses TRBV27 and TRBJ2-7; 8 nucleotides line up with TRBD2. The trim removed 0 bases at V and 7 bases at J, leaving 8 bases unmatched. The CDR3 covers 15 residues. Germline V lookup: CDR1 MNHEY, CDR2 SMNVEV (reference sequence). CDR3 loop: CASSLSQAGVGEQYF. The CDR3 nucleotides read TGTGCCAGCAGTTTATCCCAAGCGGGAGTGGGAGAGCAGTACTTC.

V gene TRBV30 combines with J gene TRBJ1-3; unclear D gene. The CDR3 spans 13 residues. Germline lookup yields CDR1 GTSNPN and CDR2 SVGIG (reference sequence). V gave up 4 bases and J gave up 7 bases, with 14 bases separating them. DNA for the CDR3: TGTGCCTGGAACATAGAGGTGGGGAACACCATATATTTT. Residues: CAWNIEVGNTIYF.

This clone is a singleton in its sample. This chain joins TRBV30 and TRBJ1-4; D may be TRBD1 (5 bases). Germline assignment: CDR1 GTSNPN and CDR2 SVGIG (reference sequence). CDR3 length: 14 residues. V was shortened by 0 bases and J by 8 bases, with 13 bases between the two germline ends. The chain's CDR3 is CAWSVQGVREKLFF. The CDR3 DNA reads TGTGCCTGGAGTGTACAAGGGGTTCGGGAAAAACTGTTTTTT.

Here the CDR3 DNA reads TGTGCCAGCAGTCGCCCACAGGGAAACGACTATGGCTACACCTTC. Translated: CASSRPQGNDYGYTF. The chain joins TRBV28 to TRBJ1-2; TRBD1 might be the D (6 bases). The CDR3 loop spans 15 amino acids. Trimming cost V 5 bases and J 3 bases, with 16 bases left between them. CDR1 is MDHEN, CDR2 SYDVKM, per germline.

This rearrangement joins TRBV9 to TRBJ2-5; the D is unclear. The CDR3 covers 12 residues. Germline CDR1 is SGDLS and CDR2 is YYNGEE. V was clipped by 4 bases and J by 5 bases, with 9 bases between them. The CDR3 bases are TGTGCCAGCAGCCCGGGTGGGGAGACCCAGTACTTC. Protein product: CASSPGGETQYF.

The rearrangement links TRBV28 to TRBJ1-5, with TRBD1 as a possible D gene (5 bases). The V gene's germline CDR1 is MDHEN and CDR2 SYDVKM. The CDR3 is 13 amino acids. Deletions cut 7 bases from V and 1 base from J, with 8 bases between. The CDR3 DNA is TGTGCCAGCAAGGGGCAGAGCAATCAGCCCCAGCATTTT. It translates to CASKGQSNQPQHF.

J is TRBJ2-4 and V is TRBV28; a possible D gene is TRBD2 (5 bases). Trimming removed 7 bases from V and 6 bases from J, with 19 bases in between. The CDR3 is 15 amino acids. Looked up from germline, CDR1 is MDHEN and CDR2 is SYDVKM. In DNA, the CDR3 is TGTGCCAGCATGTCCCGCGGGCCGATGACAAACATTCAGTACTTC. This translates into CASMSRGPMTNIQYF.

CDR3 protein: CASSPSGQGVNEQYF. In DNA form, the CDR3 reads TGTGCCAGCAGCCCATCGGGACAGGGGGTAAACGAGCAGTACTTC. The rearrangement joins TRBV7-3 to TRBJ2-7; 11 bases are a match to TRBD1. Germline trimming cut 5 bases from V and 5 bases from J; bases unmatched to any gene: 8. The germline V gene encodes CDR1 SGHTA and CDR2 FQGTGA. The CDR3 loop spans 15 amino acids.

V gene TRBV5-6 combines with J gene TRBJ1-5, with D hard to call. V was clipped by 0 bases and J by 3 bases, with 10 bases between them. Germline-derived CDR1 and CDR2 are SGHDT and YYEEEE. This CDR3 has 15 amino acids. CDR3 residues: CASSLGYRYNQPQHF. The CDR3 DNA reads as TGTGCCAGCAGCTTGGGCTATCGGTACAATCAGCCCCAGCATTTT.

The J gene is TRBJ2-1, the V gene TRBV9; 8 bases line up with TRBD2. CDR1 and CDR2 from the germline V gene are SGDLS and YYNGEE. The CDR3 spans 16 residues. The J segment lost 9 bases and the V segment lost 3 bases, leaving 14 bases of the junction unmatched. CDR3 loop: CASSEVGLVNPGEQFF. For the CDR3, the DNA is TGTGCCAGCAGCGAGGTGGGACTAGTTAATCCAGGTGAGCAGTTCTTC.

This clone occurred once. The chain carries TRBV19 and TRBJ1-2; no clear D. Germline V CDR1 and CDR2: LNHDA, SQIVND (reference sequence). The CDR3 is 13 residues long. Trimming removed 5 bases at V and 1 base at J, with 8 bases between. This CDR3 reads CASSPPVNYGYTF. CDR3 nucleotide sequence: TGTGCCAGTAGTCCGCCTGTTAACTATGGCTACACCTTC.

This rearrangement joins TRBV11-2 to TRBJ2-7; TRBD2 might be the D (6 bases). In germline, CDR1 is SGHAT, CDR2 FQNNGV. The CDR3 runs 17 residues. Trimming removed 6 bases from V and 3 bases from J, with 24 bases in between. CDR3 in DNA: TGTGCCAGCAGACCCATTAAAGGCGGGGAGAGAGTCTACGAGCAGTACTTC. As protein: CASRPIKGGERVYEQYF.

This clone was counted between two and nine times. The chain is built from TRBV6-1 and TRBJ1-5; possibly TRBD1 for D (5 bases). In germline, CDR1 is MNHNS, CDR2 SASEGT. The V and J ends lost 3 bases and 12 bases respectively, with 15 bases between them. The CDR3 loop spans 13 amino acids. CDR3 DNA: TGTGCCAGCAGTGAGGGTGGGGGTCCCAACCAGCATTTT. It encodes CASSEGGGPNQHF.

The CDR3 sequence is CASSLIGAWGNEQFF. For the CDR3, the DNA is TGTGCCAGCAGTTTAATAGGTGCTTGGGGGAATGAGCAGTTCTTC. The V gene is TRBV28, the J gene TRBJ2-1; D is perhaps TRBD1 or TRBD2 (5 bases each). This CDR3 comprises 15 residues. The V and J ends lost 2 bases and 7 bases respectively, with 15 bases between them. Per germline, CDR1 MDHEN and CDR2 SYDVKM.

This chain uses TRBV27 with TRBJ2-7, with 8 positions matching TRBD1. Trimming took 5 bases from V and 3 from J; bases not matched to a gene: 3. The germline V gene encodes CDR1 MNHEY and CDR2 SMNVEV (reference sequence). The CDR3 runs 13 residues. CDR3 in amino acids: CASSRGQDYEQYF. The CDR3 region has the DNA TGTGCCAGCAGTAGGGGACAGGACTACGAGCAGTACTTC.

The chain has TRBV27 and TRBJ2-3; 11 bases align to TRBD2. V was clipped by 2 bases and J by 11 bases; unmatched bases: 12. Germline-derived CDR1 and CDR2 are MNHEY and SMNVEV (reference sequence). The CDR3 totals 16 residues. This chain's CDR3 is CASSLPPGGSGRGQYF. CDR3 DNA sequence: TGTGCCAGCAGTTTACCCCCAGGGGGTAGCGGGAGGGGGCAGTATTTT.

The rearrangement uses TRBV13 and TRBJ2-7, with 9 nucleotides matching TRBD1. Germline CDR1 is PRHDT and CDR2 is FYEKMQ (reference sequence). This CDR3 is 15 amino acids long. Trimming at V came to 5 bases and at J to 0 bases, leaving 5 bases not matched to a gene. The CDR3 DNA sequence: TGTGCCAGCAGCCCACGACAGGGGGTCTCCTACGAGCAGTACTTC. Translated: CASSPRQGVSYEQYF.

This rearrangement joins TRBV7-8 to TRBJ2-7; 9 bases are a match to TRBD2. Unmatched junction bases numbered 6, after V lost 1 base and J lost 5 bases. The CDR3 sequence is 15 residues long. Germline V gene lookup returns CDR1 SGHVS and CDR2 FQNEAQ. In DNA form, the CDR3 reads TGTGCCAGCAGCTTAGTTTTAGCGGGGGCGGACGAGCAGTACTTC. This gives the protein CASSLVLAGADEQYF.